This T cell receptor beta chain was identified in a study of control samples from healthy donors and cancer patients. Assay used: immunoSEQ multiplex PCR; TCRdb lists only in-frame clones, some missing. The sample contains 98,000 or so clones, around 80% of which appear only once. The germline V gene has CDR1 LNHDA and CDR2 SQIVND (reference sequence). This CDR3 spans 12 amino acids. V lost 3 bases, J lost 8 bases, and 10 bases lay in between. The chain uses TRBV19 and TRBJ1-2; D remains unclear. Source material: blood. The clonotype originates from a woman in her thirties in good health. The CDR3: CASSIEGRGYTF. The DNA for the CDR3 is TGTGCCAGTAGTATTGAGGGTCGCGGCTACACCTTC.